This T cell receptor (beta chain) originates from a study of identical twins. In TCRdb, the 5' RACE reads were re-called with MiXCR into one record per CDR3 protein. The sample shows 140,000 to 150,000 distinct CDR3 sequences, under 4.5% of them seen only once. CDR3 size: 15 residues. The V gene's germline CDR1 is SGHRS and CDR2 YFSETQ. V was cut by 2 bases and J by 0 bases, with 10 bases left in between. There are many counts of this clonotype. This clonotype was sampled from a man aged 18 to 30 in good health. The chain joins TRBV5-1 to TRBJ2-3; D is uncertain. The sequencing sample was made of memory T cells sorted from blood. CDR3 sequence (DNA): TGCGCCAGCAGCTTCCGGACGGCTAGCACAGATACGCAGTATTTT. Its translation: CASSFRTASTDTQYF.